This T cell receptor beta chain was captured in a study of T cells in Graves' hyperthyroidism and ophthalmopathy (dated by TCRdb to the late 2010s). For context, the study as a whole: To identify distinguishing TCR V-J signatures, a discovery cohort of around 100 patients was used, comprising some 45 with Graves' ophthalmopathy and under 60 with stable Graves' hyperthyroidism. Prospective prediction of ophthalmopathy was tested in an independent validation cohort consisting of 18 to 20 hyperthyroidism patients and 15 or so patients who later progressed to ophthalmopathy. For training and testing, the roughly 100 patients in the discovery cohort were randomly divided in a 7:3 ratio. Thyroid tissue and blood T-cell repertoires from about six Graves' hyperthyroidism patients were also compared in the study. Once sampling was done, hyperthyroidism patients were given methimazole at a starting dose of 30 mg daily, whereas ophthalmopathy patients were given high-dose intravenous methylprednisolone. The paper describes TCR Vbeta CDR3 sequencing of 135 peripheral blood samples, made up of 43 ophthalmopathy patients, 70 to 80 hyperthyroidism patients and about 17 progressor patients. What the research found in general, with its limitations: In validation, progression to ophthalmopathy was predicted by the model with nearly 71% sensitivity and roughly 76% specificity, a median of roughly six months before onset. Ophthalmopathy was separated from stable hyperthyroidism by a 13 V-J signature model, with about 86% sensitivity and about 81% specificity obtained in cross-validation and 80%/75% obtained in testing. Most expanded thyroid clonotypes (frequency above 0.001) were also found in blood, which suggests that blood repertoires may mirror thyroid immune responses. Sample size was not statistically predetermined, and blinding of investigators to group allocation was not performed.

Worth noting for this clonotype: Its antigen specificity is not known. Base quality data are lacking; no much larger clone is found one base away.

Amplification of TCR beta CDR3 regions was carried out from RNA transcripts. A first-round RT-PCR of the TCR CDR3 used the HTBI primer set with the Qiagen OneStep RT-PCR kit. A second multiplex PCR round built the libraries, followed by size selection and purification. Libraries were sequenced paired-end with 100 bp reads on an Illumina HiSeq2000. The original pipeline was this. SOAPnuke was used to process the raw data, with reads discarded if the reads contained adapters or uncalled bases, had a mean Phred below 15, or lacked an exact constant-primer or identifier match. High-quality paired reads were merged with COPE v1.2.5, and unique nucleotide sequences were defined as clonotypes. Clonotypes were aligned to IMGT TRBV, TRBD and TRBJ reference segments using MiTCR v1.1. The analysis included only V-J combinations with a frequency above 0.0001, which together covered around 99% of the repertoires. The TCS score was defined as the ratio of F50 (clonal expansion) to E x V (chaos), calculated using BLOSUM62-based TCRdist between CDR3 peptides within each V-J. Welch's t-statistics and random forest reduced around 520 V-J features to 13, which were used in a naive Bayes classifier (R e1071). Thyroid-blood repertoire similarity was quantified with the Morisita-Horn index. TCRdb's own reprocessing of the public reads used fastp at Q25 and MiXCR and kept productive beta chains. Merged by CDR3 protein, the rows form single entries marked with the most common genes and DNA. The V and J calls follow TCRdb's processing rather than the paper's. The sample table contains about 46,000 distinct CDR3 sequences; only one count was recorded for roughly 50% of them. The ten largest clones add up to 30% to 40% of the sample.

Graves' hyperthyroidism was defined as stable when no progression to ophthalmopathy occurred over 18 months of follow-up. Hyperthyroidism patients were aged 18 to 65 years and newly diagnosed, with disease duration of less than 2 months. The study excluded patients with uncontrolled infections, other autoimmune diseases, pregnancy or lactation. Clinical symptoms, serum thyroxine and TRAb, thyroid ultrasound, and orbital computed tomography formed the basis for the diagnoses. Total RNA was extracted with Trizol reagent, and quality was checked on an Agilent 2100 Bioanalyzer. Trimming costs V 4 bases and J 0 bases, and their ends lie 15 bases apart. Sequences SGHTA (CDR1) and FQGNSA (CDR2) are obtained from the germline V gene. The CDR3 measures 16 amino acids from cysteine to phenylalanine. Only the CDR3 part of the read is kept: 48 bases, read in frame from the first base.

The receptor chain draws on TRBV7-2 and TRBJ1-1; the D gene cannot be resolved reliably. The receptor's source is a woman between 50 and 59 years old with Graves' hyperthyroidism. Sequenced sample: peripheral blood or thyroid tissue (not recorded which). The CDR3 reads CASSSWLAGMNTEAFF. Read as DNA, the sequence is TGTGCCAGCAGCTCCTGGTTGGCAGGCATGAACACTGAAGCTTTCTTT.